This T cell receptor (beta chain) was observed in a study of blood T cell repertoires in COVID-19. For the study at large: Samples representing acute and convalescent COVID-19 were sourced from the United States, Italy and Spain. The analysed material was cDNA or gDNA that came from T cells, B-cell-depleted T cells, or PBMCs.

V was clipped by 6 bases and J by 5 bases, with 7 bases between them. In germline, CDR1 is MDHEN, CDR2 SYDVKM. The CDR3 contains 11 residues. Authors' methods: Amplifying reference gene primers gave estimates of nucleated cell counts. This table comes from immunoSEQ multiplex PCR, and its TCRdb copy is limited to in-frame clones, with some not included. V and J calls and clone size follow that table, whereas D and trimming were derived from the DNA. The sample has more than 55,000 clones, more than 80% seen once. J is TRBJ2-5 and V is TRBV28, with D uncertain. The clonotype comes from an elderly man with acute or convalescent COVID-19. What was sequenced was peripheral blood. CDR3: CASRNRETQYF. DNA for the CDR3: TGTGCCAGCAGAAATCGGGAGACCCAGTACTTC.